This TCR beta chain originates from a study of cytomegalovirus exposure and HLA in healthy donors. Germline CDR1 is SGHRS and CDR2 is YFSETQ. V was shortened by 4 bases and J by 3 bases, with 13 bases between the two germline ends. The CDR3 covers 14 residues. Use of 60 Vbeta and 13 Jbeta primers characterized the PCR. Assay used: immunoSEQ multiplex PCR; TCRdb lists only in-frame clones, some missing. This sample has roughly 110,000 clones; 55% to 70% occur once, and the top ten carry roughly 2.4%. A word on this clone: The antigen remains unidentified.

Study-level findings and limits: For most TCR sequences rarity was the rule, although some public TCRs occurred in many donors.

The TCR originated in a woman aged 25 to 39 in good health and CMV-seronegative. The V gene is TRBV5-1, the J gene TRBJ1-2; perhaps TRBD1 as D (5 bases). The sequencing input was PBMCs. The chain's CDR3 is CASSNGVGDYGYTF. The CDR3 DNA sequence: TGCGCCAGCAGCAATGGGGTAGGGGACTATGGCTACACCTTC. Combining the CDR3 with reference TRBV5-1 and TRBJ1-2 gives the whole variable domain KAGVTQTPRYLIKTRGQQVTLSCSPISGHRSVSWYQQTPGQGLQFLFEYFSETQRNKGNFPGRFSGRQFSNSRSEMNVSTLELGDSALYLCASSNGVGDYGYTFGSGTRLTVV.